This T cell receptor (beta chain) was identified in a study of Graves' ophthalmopathy and Graves' hyperthyroidism. Study summary: Before any treatment was given, at initial diagnosis, peripheral blood was collected.

Trimming removed 7 bases from V and 1 base from J; junction bases left unmatched: 5. The germline V gene encodes CDR1 SNHLY and CDR2 FYNNEI. This CDR3 region has 14 residues. With regard to this clonotype: Its specificity is not known.

Whole-study results and caveats: Ophthalmopathy progression cases were predicted by the model with 55% to 71% sensitivity and approximately 76% specificity. Blood repertoires reportedly contained most expanded thyroid clonotypes above 0.001 frequency.

RNA transcripts were the source from which TCR beta CDR3 regions were amplified. The workflow started with a first-round RT-PCR run with HTBI primers and then moved on to a second-round multiplex PCR. MiXCR, run by TCRdb on the multiplex PCR reads, gives a single entry per CDR3 protein. This table has roughly 380,000 distinct CDR3 sequences, over 15% appearing once. V usage is TRBV2 and J usage is TRBJ1-1; 8 bases agree with TRBD1. The clonotype originates from a woman between 18 and 29 years old with stable Graves' hyperthyroidism. The sample consisted of peripheral blood. The CDR3 region is CASTGQGQNTEAFF. CDR3 bases: TGTGCCAGCACCGGACAGGGACAGAACACTGAAGCTTTCTTT. The whole variable domain, filled in from reference TRBV2 and TRBJ1-1, reads EPEVTQTPSHQVTQMGQEVILRCVPISNHLYFYWYRQILGQKVEFLVSFYNNEISEKSEIFDDQFSVERPDGSNFTLKIRSTKLEDSAMYFCASTGQGQNTEAFFGQGTRLTVV.